These T cell receptor beta chains were read from a single sample in a study of blood T cell repertoires in COVID-19. Assay: immunoSEQ multiplex PCR; the TCRdb copy retains only in-frame clones and omits some. The table shows 400,000 to 550,000 clones, with around nine tenths occurring only once. Source material: peripheral blood. The receptor set was obtained from a woman under 40 with acute or convalescent COVID-19. CDR3s include the opening cysteine and the closing phenylalanine or tryptophan. The D gene is left open where the match is weak. The size field is filled for only some rows; it gives once, few, many or a size class.

clone size,D gene,J gene,V gene,CDR3 protein,CDR3 DNA
.,.,TRBJ1-4,TRBV19,CASSVHRLSDEKLFF,TGTGCCAGTAGCGTTCACAGGTTAAGCGATGAAAAACTGTTTTTT
.,TRBD1,TRBJ1-2,TRBV28,CASTTPGQGLPSGGYTF,TGTGCCAGCACAACCCCGGGACAGGGACTCCCTAGTGGTGGCTACACCTTC
.,.,TRBJ1-5,TRBV12-5,CASGLVTEPQHF,TGTGCTAGTGGTTTGGTGACAGAACCCCAGCATTTT
.,TRBD1,TRBJ2-7,TRBV5-8,CASSSGAGTGAYEQYF,TGTGCCAGCAGCTCGGGGGCCGGGACAGGGGCCTACGAGCAGTACTTC
.,TRBD1,TRBJ1-6,TRBV5-1,CASSLVAQGASSPLHF,TGCGCCAGCAGCTTGGTTGCCCAGGGGGCAAGTTCACCCCTCCACTTT
.,TRBD2,TRBJ2-4,TRBV14,CASSQDRRGAGKNIQYF,TGTGCCAGCAGCCAAGATAGGCGGGGGGCTGGGAAAAACATTCAGTACTTC
.,.,TRBJ2-5,TRBV10-3,CAIREDFLLSPHYF,TGTGCCATCAGGGAGGACTTTCTTTTATCTCCCCATTACTTC
.,.,TRBJ1-2,TRBV28,CASLDRSNYGYTF,TGTGCCAGCCTAGACAGGTCTAACTATGGCTACACCTTC
few,.,TRBJ1-3,TRBV28,CASSLSTGSSGNTIYF,TGTGCCAGCAGTTTATCAACAGGGAGCTCTGGAAACACCATATATTTT
.,.,TRBJ2-4,TRBV10-3,CAISDLDTFGAKNIQYF,TGTGCCATCAGTGACCTCGACACTTTTGGAGCCAAAAACATTCAGTACTTC
once,.,TRBJ1-4,TRBV6-5,CASSYAGVAEKLFF,TGTGCCAGCAGTTACGCAGGGGTCGCCGAAAAACTGTTTTTT
.,TRBD2,TRBJ2-1,TRBV19,CASSVAGGVLNEQFF,TGTGCCAGTAGTGTTGCGGGGGGGGTGCTTAATGAGCAGTTCTTC
.,.,TRBJ2-4,TRBV11-2,CASSLRGGAAKNIQYF,TGTGCCAGCAGCTTACGCGGGGGCGCAGCCAAAAACATTCAGTACTTC
.,TRBD1,TRBJ1-6,TRBV6-5,CASSPRDRKNSPLHF,TGTGCCAGCAGTCCCCGGGACAGGAAAAATTCACCCCTCCACTTT
once,TRBD1,TRBJ2-5,TRBV5-4,CASSKGQGQEGTQYF,TGTGCCAGCAGCAAGGGACAGGGCCAAGAGGGGACCCAGTACTTC
.,TRBD2,TRBJ2-1,TRBV7-3,CASSISGGAPFF,TGTGCCAGCAGCATTAGCGGGGGGGCCCCGTTCTTC
.,TRBD1,TRBJ1-2,TRBV5-5,CASSLRTGGGGGYGYTF,TGTGCCAGCAGCTTAAGGACAGGGGGCGGCGGAGGATATGGCTACACCTTC
.,.,TRBJ2-1,TRBV13,CASTPEQGTGNEQFF,TGTGCCAGCACCCCCGAACAGGGAACGGGGAATGAGCAGTTCTTC
.,TRBD1,TRBJ1-1,TRBV19,CASSFNRGVTEAFF,TGTGCCAGTAGTTTTAACAGGGGAGTCACTGAAGCTTTCTTT
.,.,TRBJ1-2,TRBV5-1,CASSHPKGGHGYTF,TGCGCCAGCAGCCATCCTAAGGGGGGGCATGGCTACACCTTC
.,.,TRBJ2-1,TRBV7-9,CASSLGASRPYNEQFF,TGTGCCAGCAGCTTAGGGGCTAGCCGCCCCTACAATGAGCAGTTCTTC
.,TRBD1,TRBJ1-6,TRBV5-5,CASSLNPGQDYSPLHF,TGTGCCAGCAGCTTGAACCCGGGACAGGATTATTCACCCCTCCACTTT
.,TRBD1,TRBJ1-1,TRBV25-1,CARRGGARRDTEAFF,TGTGCCAGGAGAGGGGGCGCGAGGAGGGACACTGAAGCTTTCTTT
.,TRBD1,TRBJ2-1,TRBV27,CANDRDSYNEQFF,TGTGCCAACGACAGGGACTCCTACAATGAGCAGTTCTTC
.,TRBD2,TRBJ2-5,TRBV5-1,CASSLGLAGDEETQYF,TGCGCCAGCAGCTTAGGACTAGCGGGGGATGAAGAGACCCAGTACTTC
.,TRBD2,TRBJ2-7,TRBV7-9,CASSRNGLAGGKGWSEQYF,TGTGCCAGCAGCCGAAACGGACTAGCGGGGGGAAAGGGTTGGTCGGAGCAGTACTTC
few,TRBD1,TRBJ1-2,TRBV5-8,CASSFLPRDSLRGYTF,TGTGCCAGCAGCTTCTTACCCCGGGACAGTTTACGTGGCTACACCTTC
.,.,TRBJ1-5,TRBV28,CASSYLTGLHQPQHF,TGTGCCAGCAGCTACTTAACCGGGTTACATCAGCCCCAGCATTTT
few,TRBD1,TRBJ2-3,TRBV24-1,CATSDFSTGSFVDTQYF,TGTGCCACCAGTGATTTTTCGACAGGGAGTTTTGTCGATACGCAGTATTTT
.,.,TRBJ1-2,TRBV4-1,CASSHLKISVQVIGYTF,TGCGCCAGCAGCCACCTTAAAATATCGGTACAGGTTATAGGCTACACCTTC
.,.,TRBJ2-3,TRBV24-1,CATSDAGSTSTDTQYF,TGTGCCACCAGTGACGCGGGGTCCACTAGCACAGATACGCAGTATTTT
.,.,TRBJ2-5,TRBV3-1/TRBV3-2,CASSRKVRAVQETQYF,TGTGCCAGCAGCCGTAAGGTGCGCGCGGTCCAAGAGACCCAGTACTTC
.,TRBD2,TRBJ2-7,TRBV5-4,CASSSTSGGNYEQYF,TGTGCCAGCAGCTCGACTAGCGGGGGGAACTACGAGCAGTACTTC
.,TRBD1,TRBJ1-4,TRBV4-1,CASSRGTVISEKLFF,TGCGCCAGCAGCCGCGGGACAGTAATCTCTGAAAAACTGTTTTTT
.,TRBD2,TRBJ2-3,TRBV29-1,CSVVAAGASTDTQYF,TGCAGCGTTGTAGCAGCGGGGGCGTCCACAGATACGCAGTATTTT
.,.,TRBJ2-3,TRBV5-6,CASSFSTSLGTDTQYF,TGTGCCAGCAGCTTCTCAACTAGTCTGGGCACAGATACGCAGTATTTT
.,.,TRBJ1-2,TRBV9,CASSVGDFYGYTF,TGTGCCAGCAGCGTAGGAGATTTCTATGGCTACACCTTC
.,.,TRBJ2-2,TRBV7-6,CASTLFGGTSTGELFF,TGTGCCAGCACATTATTCGGCGGGACCTCAACCGGGGAGCTGTTTTTT
.,.,TRBJ1-5,TRBV27,CADYNRVACNQPQHF,TGTGCCGATTACAACAGGGTTGCTTGCAATCAGCCCCAGCATTTT
once,.,TRBJ1-6,TRBV3-1/TRBV3-2,CASSQEVSRGPYSPLHF,TGTGCCAGCAGCCAAGAAGTGTCCCGCGGCCCTTATTCACCCCTCCACTTT
.,.,TRBJ2-2,TRBV2,CASSLLTGELFF,TGTGCCAGCAGTCTTCTGACCGGGGAGCTGTTTTTT
.,.,TRBJ2-2,TRBV7-3,CASSLTVGRVNTGELFF,TGTGCCAGCAGCTTAACGGTCGGCAGGGTTAACACCGGGGAGCTGTTTTTT
.,.,TRBJ2-4,TRBV9,CASSPSWGGAAIQYF,TGTGCCAGCAGCCCATCCTGGGGGGGGGCGGCCATTCAGTACTTC
.,TRBD2,TRBJ2-2,TRBV7-6,CASSSFRAGGMNTGELFF,TGTGCCAGCAGCTCCTTCAGAGCGGGGGGTATGAACACCGGGGAGCTGTTTTTT
.,TRBD1,TRBJ2-3,TRBV5-6,CASRDSGQGADTQYF,TGTGCCAGCAGGGACTCCGGACAGGGGGCAGATACGCAGTATTTT
.,TRBD1,TRBJ1-2,TRBV9,CASSGRQGSGYGYTF,TGTGCCAGCAGCGGAAGACAGGGGTCGGGCTATGGCTACACCTTC
.,TRBD1,TRBJ2-7,TRBV5-1,CASSLGTRDRPLDEQYF,TGCGCCAGCAGCTTGGGGACCCGGGACAGGCCGTTAGACGAGCAGTACTTC
.,.,TRBJ1-2,TRBV12-3/TRBV12-4,CASSLSRGSGYTF,TGTGCCAGCAGTCTCTCCAGGGGTAGCGGCTACACCTTC
.,TRBD1,TRBJ2-5,TRBV10-3,CAISQPGQGEETQYF,TGTGCCATCTCGCAACCGGGACAGGGTGAGGAGACCCAGTACTTC
.,TRBD2,TRBJ2-7,TRBV5-6,CASSDYGLAASYEQYF,TGTGCCAGCAGCGACTACGGACTAGCGGCTTCCTACGAGCAGTACTTC
.,.,TRBJ1-1,TRBV3-1/TRBV3-2,CASSQVGGADLEAFF,TGTGCCAGCAGCCAAGTAGGAGGGGCGGACCTTGAAGCTTTCTTT
.,.,TRBJ1-2,TRBV9,CASSVEVGREWDGYTF,TGTGCCAGCAGCGTAGAGGTGGGCAGGGAATGGGATGGCTACACCTTC
once,TRBD2,TRBJ2-3,TRBV10-2,CASRRTSGGSDTQYF,TGCGCCAGCAGGCGGACTAGCGGGGGATCAGATACGCAGTATTTT
.,TRBD2,TRBJ2-1,TRBV2,CASRIGLAGTYSYNEQFF,TGTGCCAGCAGGATAGGACTAGCGGGGACCTACTCCTACAATGAGCAGTTCTTC
.,.,TRBJ1-1,TRBV24-1,CATSDGGEPEAFF,TGTGCCACCAGTGATGGGGGGGAGCCCGAAGCTTTCTTT
.,.,TRBJ1-6,TRBV6-1,CASSYEQGRSPLHF,TGTGCCAGCAGTTATGAACAGGGACGATCACCCCTCCACTTT
.,.,TRBJ1-2,TRBV19,CASSRGTGVYANTYTF,TGTGCCAGTAGTCGGGGAACGGGGGTATACGCTAATACTTACACCTTC
.,TRBD1,TRBJ2-2,TRBV6-4,CASSEGTGYTGELFF,TGTGCCAGCAGTGAAGGGACAGGGTATACCGGGGAGCTGTTTTTT
.,TRBD1,TRBJ1-1,TRBV2,CASSEATGALNTEAFF,TGTGCCAGCAGTGAAGCGACAGGGGCCTTGAACACTGAAGCTTTCTTT